Presented here are 18 T cell receptor beta chains from one specimen sequenced in a study of blood T cells in healthy people across ages. With a J-beta primer mix and a sample-barcoded 5' primer, a second PCR ran about 7 to 12 cycles. Via MiXCR, TCRdb re-called the 5' RACE reads, giving one row per CDR3 protein. Of hundreds of thousands of distinct CDR3 sequences listed, under 25% are singletons. Sequenced material: blood. Source of these receptors: a man in his 70s in good health.

The V call is TRBV3-1, the J call TRBJ2-1; unclear D gene. The CDR3 sequence is 16 residues long. CDR1 and CDR2 from the germline V gene are LGHDT and YNNKEL (reference sequence). V was pared by 0 bases and J by 2 bases, with 11 bases between. In DNA, the CDR3 is TGTGCCAGCAGCCAAGATCATACTGGTGCCTACAATGAGCAGTTCTTC. It specifies CASSQDHTGAYNEQFF.

This clonotype was observed a handful of times. The chain is built from TRBV28 and TRBJ2-2, with a possible D match to TRBD2 (5 bases). There are 15 residues in the CDR3. Germline V lookup: CDR1 MDHEN, CDR2 SYDVKM. V gave up 7 bases and J gave up 2 bases, with 14 bases separating them. The chain's CDR3 is CASTEVGANTGELFF. CDR3 nucleotide sequence: TGTGCCAGCACGGAGGTGGGAGCTAACACCGGGGAGCTGTTTTTT.

The rearrangement uses TRBV2 and TRBJ1-4, with TRBD1 as a possible D gene (5 bases). V gave up 8 bases and J gave up 8 bases, with 9 bases separating them. The germline gives CDR1 SNHLY, CDR2 FYNNEI. This CDR3 is built from 11 residues. The CDR3 is CASGTREKLFF. DNA for the CDR3: TGTGCCAGCGGGACTAGAGAAAAACTGTTTTTT.

The chain recombines TRBV29-1 with TRBJ2-5; TRBD2 might be the D (5 bases). The J call may be faulty, since TRBJ2-1 better matches the DNA end. Per germline, CDR1 SQVTM and CDR2 ANQGSEA. This CDR3 region has 12 residues. CDR3 sequence reads: CSVEWRVGEQFF. The CDR3 DNA sequence: TGCAGCGTTGAATGGCGGGTCGGTGAGCAGTTCTTC.

The V and J genes are TRBV7-8 and TRBJ2-7; 9 bases map to TRBD1. With 5 bases clipped from V and 5 bases from J, the junction kept 4 bases outside the gene matches. This CDR3 contains 13 residues. CDR1 SGHVS and CDR2 FQNEAQ come from the germline V gene. DNA for the CDR3: TGTGCCAGCAGCATAGACAGGGGGGACGAGCAGTACTTC. Protein sequence: CASSIDRGDEQYF.

This chain links TRBV12-3 or TRBV12-4 with TRBJ2-5; D gene uncertain. This CDR3 is built from 13 residues. V was shortened by 8 bases and J by 1 base, with 11 bases between the two germline ends. CDR3 loop: CASVSTTQETQYF. The DNA for the CDR3 is TGTGCCAGCGTTTCTACTACCCAAGAGACCCAGTACTTC.

This clonotype was counted between two and nine times. The V and J genes are TRBV28 and TRBJ2-2, with 9 positions matching TRBD1. CDR1 is MDHEN, CDR2 SYDVKM, per germline. The CDR3 is 17 residues long. V gave up 6 bases and J gave up 5 bases; unmatched junction bases: 13. The CDR3: CASRAGGGQGVTGELFF. CDR3 coding DNA: TGTGCCAGCAGGGCAGGAGGGGGACAGGGTGTAACCGGGGAGCTGTTTTTT.

In this sample, this clonotype turned up a few times. The rearrangement links TRBV6-5 to TRBJ1-1; 8 nucleotides match TRBD1. The CDR3 is made up of 13 amino acids. J lost 6 bases, V lost 6 bases, and 6 bases had no gene match. CDR1 and CDR2 from the germline V gene are MNHEY and SVGAGI. The CDR3 DNA reads TGTGCCAGCAGGGATCAGGGGGCGGCTGAAGCTTTCTTT. Its translation: CASRDQGAAEAFF.

About this clonotype itself: The junction departs from germline at one end; a sequencing error may be responsible. The V gene is TRBV7-9, the J gene TRBJ2-2; TRBD2 might be the D (5 bases). The CDR3 sequence is 12 residues long. Germline V lookup: CDR1 SEHNR, CDR2 FQNEAQ (reference sequence). The CDR3 sequence: CASSPITGELVF. For the CDR3, the DNA is TGTGCCAGCAGCCCCATTACCGGGGAGCTGGTTTTT.

The genes are TRBV5-5 and TRBJ2-1, with D uncertain. V was shortened by 3 bases and J by 5 bases, with 12 bases between the two germline ends. The CDR3 covers 14 residues. Germline V gives CDR1 SGHKS, CDR2 YYEKEE (reference sequence). For the CDR3, the DNA is TGTGCCAGCAGCTCAACGGCACTACACAATGAGCAGTTCTTC. This encodes CASSSTALHNEQFF.

CDR3 in amino acids: CASSFLQGTDTQYF. CDR3 coding DNA: TGTGCCAGCAGTTTTTTACAGGGCACAGATACGCAGTATTTT. This rearrangement joins TRBV28 to TRBJ2-3; possible D gene TRBD1, 5 bases. The V and J ends lost 3 bases and 1 base respectively, with 8 bases between them. Germline V gene data show CDR1 as MDHEN and CDR2 as SYDVKM. CDR3 length: 14 amino acids.

The chain uses TRBV6-6 and TRBJ1-2, with 7 bases aligning to TRBD1. CDR3 length equals 15 residues. The trim removed 4 bases at V and 4 bases at J, leaving 9 bases unmatched. The germline V gene has CDR1 MNHNY and CDR2 SVGAGI (reference sequence). The CDR3: CASSSTQGTAYGYTF. CDR3 in DNA: TGTGCCAGCAGTTCCACACAGGGGACCGCCTATGGCTACACCTTC.

J is TRBJ2-2 and V is TRBV7-9; D is possibly TRBD1 (6 bases). The CDR3 spans 15 residues. The V gene lost 8 bases and the J gene lost 6 bases, with 19 bases spanning the gap. Germline V gene data show CDR1 as SEHNR and CDR2 as FQNEAQ (reference sequence). The CDR3 protein is CASANQGRIAGELFF. Written as DNA, the CDR3 is TGTGCCAGCGCAAATCAGGGGCGTATCGCCGGGGAGCTGTTTTTT.

V and J are TRBV3-1 and TRBJ2-5; D might be TRBD2 (6 bases). Trimming stripped 0 bases from V and 10 bases from J, with 15 bases between. This CDR3 contains 14 residues. Germline V gene data show CDR1 as LGHDT and CDR2 as YNNKEL (reference sequence). Here the CDR3 DNA reads TGTGCCAGCAGCCAAGATTCCAGAGGAGGGGACCAGTACTTC. The encoded protein is CASSQDSRGGDQYF.

The V call is TRBV28, the J call TRBJ2-5; 11 bases agree with TRBD2. V lost 4 bases to trimming and J lost 5 bases; unmatched junction nucleotides: 9. CDR1 and CDR2 (germline): MDHEN, SYDVKM. The CDR3 is 16 amino acids. As DNA, the CDR3 is TGTGCCAGCAGTTGGGGTCTAGCGGGAGGTCTCGAGACCCAGTACTTC. Its translation is CASSWGLAGGLETQYF.

The chain carries TRBV3-1 and TRBJ2-5; TRBD1 or TRBD2 may be the D gene (5 bases each). The assigned J gene may be wrong: the sequence end matches TRBJ2-1 better. The CDR3 sequence is 16 residues long. Germline V gene lookup returns CDR1 LGHDT and CDR2 YNNKEL (reference sequence). DNA for the CDR3: TGTGCCAGCAGCCAAGATCTTGGGCCCGGGGCCAATGAGCAGTTCTTC. This codes for CASSQDLGPGANEQFF.

Only a few counts were recorded for this clonotype. The chain has TRBV15 and TRBJ2-1; TRBD1 is a possible D gene (6 bases). V lost 3 bases, J lost 5 bases, and 11 bases lay in between. In germline, CDR1 is LNHNV, CDR2 YYDKDF (reference sequence). This CDR3 spans 14 amino acids. The CDR3 nucleotides read TGTGCCACCAGCAGTAACAGGGATCACAATGAGCAGTTCTTC. This codes for CATSSNRDHNEQFF.

The CDR3 here is CASAGQMNTEAFF. In nucleotides, the CDR3 is TGTGCCAGTGCCGGGCAGATGAACACTGAAGCTTTCTTT. V usage is TRBV18 and J usage is TRBJ1-1; D is undetermined. The CDR3 is 13 amino acids. Between the trimmed V and J ends, which lost 9 bases and 0 bases, there was a span of 11 bases. Germline V gene data show CDR1 as KGHSH and CDR2 as LQKENI.